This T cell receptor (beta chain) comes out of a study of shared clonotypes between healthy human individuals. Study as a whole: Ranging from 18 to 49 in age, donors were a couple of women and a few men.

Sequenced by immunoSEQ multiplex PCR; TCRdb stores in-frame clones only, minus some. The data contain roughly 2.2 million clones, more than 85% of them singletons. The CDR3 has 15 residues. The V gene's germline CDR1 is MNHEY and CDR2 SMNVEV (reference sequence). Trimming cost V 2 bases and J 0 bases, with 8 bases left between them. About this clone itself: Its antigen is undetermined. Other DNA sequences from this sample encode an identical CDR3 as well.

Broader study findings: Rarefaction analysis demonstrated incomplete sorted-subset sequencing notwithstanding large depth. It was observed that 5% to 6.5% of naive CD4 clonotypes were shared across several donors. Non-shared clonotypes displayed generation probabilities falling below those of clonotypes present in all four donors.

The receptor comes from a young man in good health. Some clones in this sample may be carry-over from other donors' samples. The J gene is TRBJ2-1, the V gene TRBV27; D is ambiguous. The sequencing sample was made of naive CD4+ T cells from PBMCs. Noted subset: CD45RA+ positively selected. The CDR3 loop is CASSLRLSSYNEQFF. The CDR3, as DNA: TGTGCCAGCAGTTTACGACTTAGCTCCTACAATGAGCAGTTCTTC.